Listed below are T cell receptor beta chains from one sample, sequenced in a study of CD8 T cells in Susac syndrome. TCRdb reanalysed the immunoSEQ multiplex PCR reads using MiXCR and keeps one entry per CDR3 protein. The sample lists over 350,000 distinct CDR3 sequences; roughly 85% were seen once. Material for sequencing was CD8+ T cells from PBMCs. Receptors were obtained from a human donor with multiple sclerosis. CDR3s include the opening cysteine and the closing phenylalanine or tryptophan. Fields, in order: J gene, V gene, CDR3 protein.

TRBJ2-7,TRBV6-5,CASSYIAPGLAGGQYF
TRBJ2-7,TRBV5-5,CASSLAGRGRLEQYF
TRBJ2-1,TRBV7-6,CASIQEAGGSRVEQFF
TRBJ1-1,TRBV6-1,CASTDRMNTEAFF
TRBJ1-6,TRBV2,CASDLQVWSSPLHF
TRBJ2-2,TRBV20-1,CSANEGGEAGELFF
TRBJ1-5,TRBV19,CASSRQGGNQPQHF
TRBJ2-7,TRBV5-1,CASSGDYYYEQYF
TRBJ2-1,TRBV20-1,CSAKAQGAIEQFF
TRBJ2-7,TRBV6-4,CASSRNPSSAEQYF
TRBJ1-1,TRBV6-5,CASSYGTGGGTEAFF
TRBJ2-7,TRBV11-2,CASSLFGVGYEQYF
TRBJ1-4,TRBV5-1,CASSSSLGPDEKLFF
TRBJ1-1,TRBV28,CASSLYRGMNTEAFF
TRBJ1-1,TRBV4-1,CASSQEDANTEAFF
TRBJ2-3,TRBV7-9,CASSLNEDTDTQYF
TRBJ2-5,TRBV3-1,CASSQETSDLETQYF
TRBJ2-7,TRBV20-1,CSAPGGVWYEQYF
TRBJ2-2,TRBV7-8,CASSLSSRLPNTGELFF
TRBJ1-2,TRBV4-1,CASSQGKGSYGYTF
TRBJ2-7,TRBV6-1,CASTPPVREQYF
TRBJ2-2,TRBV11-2,CASSADVPGTETNTGELFF
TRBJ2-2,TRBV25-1,CATTPGQGNTGELFF
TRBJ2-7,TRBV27,CASSFAVSSYEQYF